These 11 T cell receptor beta chains were sequenced from one sample in a study of T cell responses to AZD1222 COVID-19 vaccine. Generated by immunoSEQ multiplex PCR, the TCRdb table keeps only in-frame clones and is missing some. The sample includes 150,000 to 200,000 clones, around 93% of them seen just once. Material: peripheral blood, obtained on day 0 of AZD1222 vaccination. Source of these receptors: an adult in good health.

J is TRBJ1-4 and V is TRBV9; D might be TRBD1 (6 bases). The V end lost 1 base, the J end lost 5 bases, and 12 bases lay between the germline ends. This CDR3 has 15 residues. Germline V lookup: CDR1 SGDLS, CDR2 YYNGEE. The DNA of the CDR3 is TGTGCCAGCAGCGTATCGTCTAGGGGGAATGAAAAACTGTTTTTT. Encoded protein: CASSVSSRGNEKLFF.

The genes are TRBV7-8 and TRBJ1-3; TRBD1 aligns across 7 bases. CDR3 length equals 15 residues. CDR1 and CDR2 from the germline V gene are SGHVS and FQNEAQ. Trimming cost V 5 bases and J 4 bases; bases outside gene matches: 8. CDR3 sequence reads: CASSTGQLQGNTIYF. The CDR3 DNA follows: TGTGCCAGCAGCACGGGACAGCTCCAGGGAAACACCATATATTTT.

The V call is TRBV19, the J call TRBJ1-5; D not resolved. Per the germline V gene, CDR1 is LNHDA and CDR2 is SQIVND (reference sequence). The CDR3 is 12 amino acids. V lost 3 bases, J lost 5 bases, and 5 bases lay in between. CDR3 nucleotide sequence: TGTGCCAGTAGTATCGAGGATCAGCCCCAGCATTTT. Amino acids: CASSIEDQPQHF. Filled out from reference TRBV19 and TRBJ1-5, the complete variable domain reads DGGITQSPKYLFRKEGQNVTLSCEQNLNHDAMYWYRQDPGQGLRLIYYSQIVNDFQKGDIAEGYSVSREKKESFPLTVTSAQKNPTAFYLCASSIEDQPQHFGDGTRLSIL.

The V gene is TRBV5-6, the J gene TRBJ1-1; D is undetermined. Germline V CDR1 and CDR2: SGHDT, YYEEEE. With 0 bases removed from V and 0 bases from J, the gap between germline ends came to 9 bases. The CDR3 length is 15 residues. The DNA of the CDR3 is TGTGCCAGCAGCTTGGCGCCGCAGTTGAACACTGAAGCTTTCTTT. Amino acids: CASSLAPQLNTEAFF.

The V call is TRBV5-6, the J call TRBJ1-2; D unclear. Trimming took off 1 base at V and 8 bases at J, with 15 bases between the two ends. Germline V lookup: CDR1 SGHDT, CDR2 YYEEEE. The CDR3 contains 14 residues. CDR3 loop: CASSLPAWARGYTF. DNA of the CDR3: TGTGCCAGCAGCTTGCCGGCGTGGGCACGAGGCTACACCTTC.

The chain links TRBV2 to TRBJ1-5; D remains unclear. The CDR3 contains 13 residues. Germline V CDR1 and CDR2: SNHLY, FYNNEI. The V end was cut by 5 bases, the J end by 4 bases, with 9 bases between. CDR3: CASSKGMNQPQHF. The CDR3 nucleotides read TGTGCCAGCAGTAAAGGAATGAATCAGCCCCAGCATTTT.

This clone has just a few counts. V usage is TRBV7-2 and J usage is TRBJ1-5; 11 bases align to TRBD1. V trimming: 5 bases; J trimming: 5 bases; junction bases outside the gene matches: 5. The CDR3 loop spans 15 amino acids. Germline assignment: CDR1 SGHTA and CDR2 FQGNSA. CDR3 coding DNA: TGTGCCAGCAGCAGAGGGACAGGGGGTCATCAGCCCCAGCATTTT. As protein: CASSRGTGGHQPQHF.

The genes are TRBV2 and TRBJ1-6, with D hard to call. Trimming took off 5 bases at V and 6 bases at J, with 8 bases between the two ends. CDR1 SNHLY and CDR2 FYNNEI come from the germline V gene. The CDR3 is made up of 13 amino acids. As DNA, the CDR3 is TGTGCCAGCAGTCGGGGTATTAATTCACCCCTCCACTTT. Encoded protein: CASSRGINSPLHF.

The rearrangement uses TRBV28 and TRBJ2-7; TRBD2 aligns across 7 bases. The V gene's germline CDR1 is MDHEN and CDR2 SYDVKM. The CDR3 contains 13 residues. J gave up 3 bases and V 6 bases, and 5 bases lay outside the gene matches. As DNA, the CDR3 is TGTGCCAGCAGGCCTAGCGGAAACTACGAGCAGTACTTC. Translated, it gives CASRPSGNYEQYF. Drawing the rest from reference TRBV28 and TRBJ2-7, the complete variable domain is DVKVTQSSRYLVKRTGEKVFLECVQDMDHENMFWYRQDPGLGLRLIYFSYDVKMKEKGDIPEGYSVSREKKERFSLILESASTNQTSMYLCASRPSGNYEQYFGPGTRLTVT.

CDR3 region: CASSLPGTSGNTIYF. In DNA form, the CDR3 reads TGTGCCAGCAGCTTACCAGGCACCTCTGGAAACACCATATATTTT. This sequence joins TRBV7-9 and TRBJ1-3; D unresolved. Germline V gene data show CDR1 as SEHNR and CDR2 as FQNEAQ (reference sequence). Trimming left V 2 bases short and J 0 bases short, with 8 bases between. This CDR3 spans 15 amino acids.

The table lists this clone with a count of one. The V gene is TRBV19, the J gene TRBJ1-5; D gene ambiguous. Germline V gives CDR1 LNHDA, CDR2 SQIVND (reference sequence). This CDR3 spans 15 amino acids. Between the trimmed V and J ends, which lost 5 bases and 6 bases, there was a span of 17 bases. CDR3 amino acids: CASSPDRIGGQPQHF. The CDR3, as DNA: TGTGCCAGTAGTCCCGATCGAATCGGCGGTCAGCCCCAGCATTTT.